Each of the 21 T cell receptor beta chains below was sequenced from the same sample in a study of cytomegalovirus exposure and HLA in healthy donors. Libraries were prepared by immunoSEQ multiplex PCR; TCRdb keeps only in-frame clonotypes and omits some of them. The repertoire includes about 65,000 clones, just over 90% of them detected once, and 1% to 1.5% sits in the top ten. Source material: PBMCs. These receptors originate from a woman between 18 and 30 years old in good health and CMV-seronegative.

The J gene is TRBJ1-1, the V gene TRBV18; no clear D gene. The CDR3 sequence is 12 residues long. Germline values: CDR1 KGHSH, CDR2 LQKENI. The V and J ends lost 2 bases and 7 bases respectively, with 8 bases between them. The CDR3 sequence is CASSPEDIEAFF. CDR3 sequence (DNA): TGTGCCAGCTCACCAGAGGATATTGAAGCTTTCTTT.

The genes are TRBV11-2 and TRBJ2-3, with TRBD2 identical over 16 bases. This CDR3 region has 16 residues. CDR1 and CDR2 (germline): SGHAT, FQNNGV. The V and J ends lost 5 bases and 8 bases, in that order; junction bases with no gene match: 7. The CDR3 bases are TGTGCCAGCAGCACGGGACTAGCGGGAGGGCAGGGTACGCAGTATTTT. Encoded protein: CASSTGLAGGQGTQYF.

The chain employs TRBV13 and TRBJ2-7, with TRBD2 identical over 8 bases. In germline, CDR1 is PRHDT, CDR2 FYEKMQ (reference sequence). Losses at the gene ends were 5 bases for V and 2 bases for J; bases not matched to a gene: 14. This CDR3 is built from 17 residues. CDR3 region: CASSPQAGDAFPYEQYF. The CDR3 region has the DNA TGTGCCAGCAGCCCGCAAGCGGGAGACGCTTTTCCCTACGAGCAGTACTTC. Full variable domain (outside the CDR3, taken from reference TRBV13 and TRBJ2-7): AAGVIQSPRHLIKEKRETATLKCYPIPRHDTVYWYQQGPGQDPQFLISFYEKMQSDKGSIPDRFSAQQFSDYHSELNMSSLELGDSALYFCASSPQAGDAFPYEQYFGPGTRLTVT.

The count of this clone is one. The rearrangement uses TRBV21-1 and TRBJ2-1; the table gives TRBD1 as D, unverified against the DNA. TRBV21-1 is shown as a pseudogene. The CDR3 runs 18 residues. The CDR3 region is CARGAGQDPFVSYNEQFF. The CDR3 coding sequence is TGTGCCAGAGGAGCGGGACAGGACCCGTTCGTCTCCTACAATGAGCAGTTCTTC.

The V gene is TRBV19, the J gene TRBJ1-5; D gene uncertain. V was pared by 5 bases and J by 7 bases, with 15 bases between. The CDR3 sequence is 14 residues long. Germline V gives CDR1 LNHDA, CDR2 SQIVND (reference sequence). The CDR3 loop reads CASSFFIGGQPQHF. The CDR3 DNA follows: TGTGCCAGTAGTTTCTTTATAGGAGGCCAGCCCCAGCATTTT.

The V call is TRBV5-4, the J call TRBJ2-1, with D uncertain. This CDR3 comprises 13 residues. V was trimmed by 3 bases and J by 6 bases, leaving 10 bases between them. Germline V gene data show CDR1 as SGHNT and CDR2 as YYREEE (reference sequence). The CDR3 DNA reads as TGTGCCAGCAGCTCCGTTGAGGCCAATGAGCAGTTCTTC. This codes for CASSSVEANEQFF.

The genes are TRBV7-9 and TRBJ2-1; D perhaps matches TRBD1 (5 bases). The germline V gene has CDR1 SEHNR and CDR2 FQNEAQ (reference sequence). This CDR3 has 16 residues. V dropped 5 bases and J dropped 7 bases, with 21 bases sitting between them. DNA of the CDR3: TGTGCCAGCAGCAAAGGGCAGGGCAAAAAAGGGAATGAGCAGTTCTTC. This sequence encodes CASSKGQGKKGNEQFF.

The CDR3 DNA follows: TGTGCCAGCAGCTCCCCCGGGGGGGAGCAGTACTTC. Its translation is CASSSPGGEQYF. The chain couples TRBV11-2 to TRBJ2-7; 7 positions match TRBD2. The J segment lost 7 bases and the V segment lost 4 bases, leaving 4 bases of the junction unmatched. This CDR3 contains 12 residues. CDR1 is SGHAT, CDR2 FQNNGV, per germline.

The V and J genes are TRBV29-1 and TRBJ2-1, with D uncertain. CDR1 is SQVTM, CDR2 ANQGSEA, per germline. Trimming cost V 1 base and J 12 bases, with 13 bases left between them. The CDR3 has 12 residues. The CDR3 reads CSVEASGPLQFF. For the CDR3, the DNA is TGCAGCGTTGAAGCCTCCGGTCCGTTGCAGTTCTTC.

The chain employs TRBV27 and TRBJ2-7, with 9 positions matching TRBD1. The germline V gene encodes CDR1 MNHEY and CDR2 SMNVEV (reference sequence). The V and J ends lost 4 bases and 3 bases, in that order; junction bases with no gene match: 1. The CDR3 is 13 residues long. The CDR3 protein is CASSWGQGYEQYF. DNA of the CDR3: TGTGCCAGCAGTTGGGGACAGGGCTACGAGCAGTACTTC.

The V and J genes are TRBV7-8 and TRBJ1-1; D gene uncertain. The length of the CDR3 is 14 residues. The V end was cut by 5 bases, the J end by 1 base, with 11 bases between. The germline gives CDR1 SGHVS, CDR2 FQNEAQ. DNA for the CDR3: TGTGCCAGCAGCAGGAATTCAGGGAACACTGAAGCTTTCTTT. Translated: CASSRNSGNTEAFF.

The V call is TRBV29-1, the J call TRBJ2-5; TRBD2 agrees at 7 bases. Germline V gene sequence: CDR1 SQVTM, CDR2 ANQGSEA. The CDR3 is 10 amino acids. V dropped 7 bases and J dropped 4; count of bases not matched to a gene: 0. The CDR3 bases are TGCAGCGGGGGGGGAGAGACCCAGTACTTC. Its protein product is CSGGGETQYF.

V usage is TRBV6-6 and J usage is TRBJ1-1; TRBD1 is a possible D gene (5 bases). Trimming removed 7 bases at V and 3 bases at J, with 12 bases between. Germline V CDR1 and CDR2: MNHNY, SVGAGI (reference sequence). The CDR3 is 13 amino acids. Here the CDR3 DNA reads TGTGCCAGCAATCAGGGACTATACACTGAAGCTTTCTTT. Translation gives CASNQGLYTEAFF.

This rearrangement joins TRBV2 to TRBJ1-1; D is undetermined. This CDR3 is built from 12 residues. Trimming removed 5 bases at V and 7 bases at J, with 11 bases between. CDR1 and CDR2 from the germline V gene are SNHLY and FYNNEI. CDR3 bases: TGTGCCAGCAGTCCTACGGGGTTTGAAGCTTTCTTT. As protein: CASSPTGFEAFF.

This clone appeared a single time. The DNA of the CDR3 is TGTGCCAGCAGCCCTGGACAGGGCAGCACAGATACGCAGTATTTT. Translation: CASSPGQGSTDTQYF. V gene TRBV6-5 combines with J gene TRBJ2-3, with 8 bases fitting TRBD1. The CDR3 covers 15 residues. Per the germline V gene, CDR1 is MNHEY and CDR2 is SVGAGI. J was trimmed by 0 bases and V by 6 bases; bases with no gene match: 5.

This sequence joins TRBV11-2 and TRBJ1-3, with 7 bases aligning to TRBD1. CDR3 size: 15 residues. Germline V gives CDR1 SGHAT, CDR2 FQNNGV. The J segment lost 0 bases and the V segment lost 5 bases, leaving 4 bases of the junction unmatched. The CDR3 loop reads CASSVGQASGNTIYF. CDR3 sequence (DNA): TGTGCCAGCAGCGTCGGACAGGCCTCTGGAAACACCATATATTTT.

The V and J genes are TRBV19 and TRBJ1-5, with 9 bases that match TRBD1. With V trimmed by 5 bases and J by 9 bases, 11 bases remained unmatched. CDR1 and CDR2 (germline): LNHDA, SQIVND (reference sequence). This CDR3 is 15 amino acids long. The CDR3 is CASSLSGTGRGPQHF. The CDR3 nucleotides read TGTGCCAGTAGTCTCTCCGGGACAGGGAGAGGGCCCCAGCATTTT. The full variable domain, rest sourced from reference TRBV19 and TRBJ1-5, is DGGITQSPKYLFRKEGQNVTLSCEQNLNHDAMYWYRQDPGQGLRLIYYSQIVNDFQKGDIAEGYSVSREKKESFPLTVTSAQKNPTAFYLCASSLSGTGRGPQHFGDGTRLSIL.

The V gene is TRBV21-1, the J gene TRBJ1-2; TRBD1, the D gene given by the table, was not confirmed from the DNA. TRBV21-1 has pseudogene status. There are 12 residues in the CDR3. The CDR3 DNA reads TGTGCCAGCAGCACCCGCCAGGGCGGCTACACCTTC. It encodes CASSTRQGGYTF.

This clone is termed medium-sized. The rearrangement joins TRBV6-4 to TRBJ2-3, with D possibly matching TRBD1 (5 bases). V was pared by 6 bases and J by 5 bases, with 18 bases between. Germline V gene data show CDR1 as MRHNA and CDR2 as SNTAGT. The CDR3 contains 15 residues. CDR3 sequence: CASSPGAEAGDTQYF. In DNA form, the CDR3 reads TGTGCCAGCAGCCCTGGGGCCGAAGCTGGAGATACGCAGTATTTT.

The chain employs TRBV18 and TRBJ1-3, with D unresolved. Between the trimmed V and J ends, which lost 3 bases and 8 bases, there was a span of 5 bases. Germline CDR1 is KGHSH and CDR2 is LQKENI. CDR3 length: 11 amino acids. CDR3 nucleotide sequence: TGTGCCAGCTCACCCGGGGACACCATATATTTT. Its translation: CASSPGDTIYF. The entire variable domain, with the rest obtained from reference TRBV18 and TRBJ1-3, is as follows: NAGVMQNPRHLVRRRGQEARLRCSPMKGHSHVYWYRQLPEEGLKFMVYLQKENIIDESGMPKERFSAEFPKEGPSILRIQQVVRGDSAAYFCASSPGDTIYFGEGSWLTVV.

The V call is TRBV19, the J call TRBJ1-1; D possibly corresponds to TRBD1 (6 bases). V was clipped by 6 bases and J by 12 bases, with 17 bases between them. Germline CDR1 is LNHDA and CDR2 is SQIVND (reference sequence). The CDR3 length is 12 residues. For the CDR3, the DNA is TGTGCCAGTAGCCCGAAGAGGGGGTGGACTTTCTTT. This gives the protein CASSPKRGWTFF.